The clone carrying this T cell receptor beta chain was counted between two and nine times. Germline-derived CDR1 and CDR2 are SQVTM and ANQGSEA. This CDR3 is 15 amino acids long. Trimming cost V 6 bases and J 5 bases; bases outside gene matches: 12. TCRdb redid the calling of the RT-PCR reads with MiXCR, one entry per CDR3 protein. The sample lists hundreds of thousands of distinct CDR3 sequences, 16% occurring once. The data derive from a study of patients and donors after allogeneic stem cell transplantation. This receptor was taken from a human donor who was either an allogeneic HSCT recipient or a stem cell or donor lymphocyte infusion donor (not recorded which). It is not recorded whose cells these are; they may come from a transplant donor. Sequences were obtained from blood, either unsorted or a sorted T cell fraction (not recorded which). This rearrangement joins TRBV29-1 to TRBJ1-1; TRBD1 matches at 10 bases. Written as DNA, the CDR3 is TGCAGCGTGCCATTGGGACAGGGGTTAAGAACTGAAGCTTTCTTT. Translating gives CSVPLGQGLRTEAFF.